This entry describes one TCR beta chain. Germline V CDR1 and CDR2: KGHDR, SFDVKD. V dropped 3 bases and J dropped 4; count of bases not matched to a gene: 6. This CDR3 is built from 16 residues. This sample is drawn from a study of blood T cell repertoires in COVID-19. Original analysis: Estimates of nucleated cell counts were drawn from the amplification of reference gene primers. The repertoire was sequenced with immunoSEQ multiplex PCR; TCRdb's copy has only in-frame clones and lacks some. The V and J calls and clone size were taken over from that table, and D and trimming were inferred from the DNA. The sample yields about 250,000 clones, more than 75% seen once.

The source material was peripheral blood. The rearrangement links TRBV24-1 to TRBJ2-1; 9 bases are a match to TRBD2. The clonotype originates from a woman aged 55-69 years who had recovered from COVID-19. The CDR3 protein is CATSDRGRGGYNEQFF. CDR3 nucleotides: TGTGCCACCAGTGATAGAGGGCGGGGGGGATACAATGAGCAGTTCTTC.